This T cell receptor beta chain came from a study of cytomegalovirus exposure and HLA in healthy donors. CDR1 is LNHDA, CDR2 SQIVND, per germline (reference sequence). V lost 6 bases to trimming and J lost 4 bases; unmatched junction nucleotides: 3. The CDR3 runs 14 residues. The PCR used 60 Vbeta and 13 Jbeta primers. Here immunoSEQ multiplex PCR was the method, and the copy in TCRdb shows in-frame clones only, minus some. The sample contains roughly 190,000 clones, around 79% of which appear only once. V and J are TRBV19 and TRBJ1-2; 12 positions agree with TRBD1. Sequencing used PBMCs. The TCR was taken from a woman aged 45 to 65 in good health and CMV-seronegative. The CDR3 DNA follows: TGTGCCAGTAGCGGGACAGGGGGCACCTATGGCTACACCTTC. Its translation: CASSGTGGTYGYTF.